The clone carrying this T cell receptor beta chain has ten or more counts. Antigen unknown. The data belong to a study of blood T cells in healthy people across ages. Whole-study context: For every two T cells, template switching captured about one barcoded beta molecule.

Overall study results and limits: Those diversity estimates obtained from one million T cells were thought to be underestimates.

A second roughly 6 to 11 cycle PCR used barcoded and J-beta primers. A template-switch adaptor containing 12 random nucleotides labeled each cDNA molecule. TCRdb analysed the 5' RACE reads with MiXCR anew, one entry per CDR3 protein. The sample has approximately 1.5 million distinct CDR3 sequences, about 32% seen once. Germline values: CDR1 SQVTM, CDR2 ANQGSEA. V shed 5 bases and J 5 bases; nucleotides not matched to a gene: 4. The CDR3 extends over 13 amino acids. The people who gave samples were healthy Caucasians from Russia, aged roughly 6 to 100. V gene TRBV29-1 combines with J gene TRBJ2-1; the match to TRBD1 covers 9 bases. The source is a woman in her 30s in good health. Sequenced input: blood. The CDR3 coding sequence is TGCAGCGTTTGGGGACAGGGAAACAATGAGCAGTTCTTC. This encodes CSVWGQGNNEQFF.